The clone carrying this TCR beta chain was observed once. Individuals with alopecia areata gave both lesional scalp punch biopsies and peripheral blood for collection. cDNA serving as the sequencing template came from extracted, reverse transcribed RNA. Measured with immunoSEQ multiplex PCR; TCRdb has only the in-frame clones, and not every one. The table includes 120,000 to 150,000 clones, 87% detected once. This sample was taken from a study of CD8+ T cells in alopecia areata. The CDR3 covers 13 residues. Deletions cut 6 bases from V and 2 bases from J, with 10 bases between. Germline values: CDR1 SQVTM, CDR2 ANQGSEA.

The chain couples TRBV29-1 to TRBJ2-2; TRBD1 might be the D (5 bases). Here the sequenced sample was CD8+ T cells sorted from blood, taken at week 0. The sequence derives from a human donor with alopecia areata. The CDR3 DNA follows: TGCAGCGTCATAGACAGAAACACCGGGGAGCTGTTTTTT. Protein sequence: CSVIDRNTGELFF.